This is a list of T cell receptor beta chains from one sample in a study of T cell changes during pregnancy in multiple sclerosis. The repertoire was sequenced with immunoSEQ multiplex PCR; TCRdb's copy has only in-frame clones and lacks some. This table has about 49,000 clones, about 95% appearing once. The sequenced sample was CD8+ T cells from peripheral blood mononuclear cells, obtained in the first trimester of pregnancy. The origin of the receptors is a female donor with multiple sclerosis, enrolled in a pregnancy study. The CDR3 runs from the conserved cysteine through the conserved F or W.

17,TRBV10-3,TRBJ2-7,CAISGQPRDRGLDEQYF
12,TRBV28,TRBJ2-7,CASSLFSYEQYF
15,TRBV10-2,TRBJ2-3,CASGILAPSTDTQYF
15,TRBV19,TRBJ2-7,CASSIAGTSSYEQYF
16,TRBV4-3,TRBJ2-1,CASSISTGGKYNEQFF
15,TRBV7-9,TRBJ1-2,CASSLGTGNNYGYTF
14,TRBV5-4,TRBJ1-1,CASSPQTGASEAFF
12,TRBV2,TRBJ1-2,CATPPGKGGYTF
14,TRBV19,TRBJ2-1,CASSMDSGYNEQFF
11,TRBV28,TRBJ2-1,CASSLTVEQFF
15,TRBV11-2,TRBJ2-3,CASSSSGAGTDTQYF
15,TRBV4-1,TRBJ2-7,CASSPSGTGVYEQYF
13,TRBV30,TRBJ2-7,CAWSVRAAYEQYF
12,TRBV19,TRBJ2-7,CASTNPPGEQYF
15,TRBV25-1,TRBJ2-1,CASKDGQGSDNEQFF
16,TRBV9,TRBJ2-7,CASSVGTSGTFGEQYF
16,TRBV7-9,TRBJ2-5,CASSSATGVVGETQYF
13,TRBV5-1,TRBJ1-1,CASSWTGDTEAFF
13,TRBV19,TRBJ2-1,CASGPSSYNEQFF
13,TRBV27,TRBJ2-3,CASSPGGRDTQYF
15,TRBV7-2,TRBJ2-3,CASSLGLTSTDTQYF
13,TRBV30,TRBJ1-1,CAWSDDGADEAFF
14,TRBV7-9,TRBJ2-7,CASSLFGGNYEQYF
16,TRBV25-1,TRBJ2-7,CASSSSPGTGLNEQYF
16,TRBV27,TRBJ1-5,CASSLAAGSSNQPQHF
14,TRBV2,TRBJ2-7,CASSVSSAYYEQYF
14,TRBV28,TRBJ1-2,CASSLDRANYGYTF
15,TRBV29-1,TRBJ1-1,CSAEYPTRGVTEAFF
13,TRBV5-1,TRBJ2-7,CASSPGPSYEQYF
14,TRBV28,TRBJ1-1,CASHTQGLNTEAFF
13,TRBV5-1,TRBJ2-1,CASSFGQGREQFF
14,TRBV2,TRBJ1-1,CASSARGGRTEAFF
14,TRBV13,TRBJ2-2,CASSGTGRTGELFF
12,TRBV7-8,TRBJ2-7,CASSTGDYEQYF
14,TRBV5-4,TRBJ1-1,CASSIGGGITEAFF
13,TRBV11-2,TRBJ2-7,CASSLAGLREQYF
17,TRBV15,TRBJ1-5,CATSKPRDREENQPQHF
12,TRBV28,TRBJ2-3,CASSQGTDTQYF
13,TRBV5-6,TRBJ2-7,CASKWTGEHEQYF
12,TRBV7-9,TRBJ2-7,CASSSEFYEQYF
15,TRBV4-2,TRBJ2-7,CASSQDRTGSYEQYF
13,TRBV4-1,TRBJ2-5,CASSRDRVREQYF
15,TRBV19,TRBJ2-1,CASSFTGNSYNEQFF
15,TRBV28,TRBJ1-3,CASSPTGISGNTIYF
16,TRBV21-1,TRBJ2-7,CASSKGLASPADEQYF
16,TRBV5-4,TRBJ1-2,CASSWALLSTGDGYTF
16,TRBV13,TRBJ2-7,CASSLRAGVNSYEQYF
14,TRBV27,TRBJ2-7,CASSPSGRTYEQYF
11,TRBV10-1,TRBJ1-1,CASSDRAEAFF
16,TRBV5-4,TRBJ2-3,CASSLGTTLNTDTQYF
15,TRBV5-4,TRBJ1-1,CASSLGGGRGTEAFF
15,TRBV4-3,TRBJ1-1,CASSQGRGDYTEAFF